The following is a T cell receptor beta chain sequence with its context. Its antigen is undetermined. The data were obtained in a study of radiation and T cells in renal cell carcinoma. The study's findings and limits: Without pretreatment biopsies, baseline tumor clonotype presence was undetermined.

Produced via immunoSEQ multiplex PCR; TCRdb's table is partial and in-frame only. The table shows approximately 18,000 clones, with roughly two thirds occurring only once. Specified treatment: 15 Gy SBRT to primary tumor, nephrectomy 4 weeks later. Nephrectomy followed 15 Gy stereotactic body radiation by 4 weeks. Sample: tumor tissue, taken from a patient whose treatment included radiotherapy and nephrectomy. The clonotype was recovered from a woman aged 65 to 85 with renal cell carcinoma.

The CDR3 reads CASSFGGQNTGELFF. The CDR3 region has the DNA TGTGCCAGCAGTTTTGGGGGACAGAACACCGGGGAGCTGTTTTTT. The chain recombines TRBV28 with TRBJ2-2; weak D call: TRBD1 (6 bases). The CDR3 covers 15 residues. CDR1 is MDHEN and CDR2 is SYDVKM in the germline V gene. Trimming shortened V by 3 bases and J by 1 base, and 9 bases separated the two germline ends.